The sequence of this T cell receptor (beta chain) was determined in a study of cytomegalovirus exposure and HLA in healthy donors. It was with 60 Vbeta and 13 Jbeta primers that the PCR ran. The method was immunoSEQ multiplex PCR; TCRdb's version includes in-frame clones alone and lacks a portion of them. This repertoire shows 170,000 or so clones, about three quarters found once; its top ten account for 2.5% to 4%. The source is a woman aged 50 to 65 in good health and CMV-seropositive. The sequencing input was PBMCs.

For the CDR3, the DNA is TGTGCCAGCATCCTGGGGACTAGCGGTTCCTACGAGCAGTACTTC. Protein product: CASILGTSGSYEQYF. The chain employs TRBV28 and TRBJ2-5; 11 positions match TRBD2. The J call may be in error: the DNA end matches TRBJ2-7 better. CDR1 and CDR2 (germline): MDHEN, SYDVKM. The CDR3 loop spans 15 amino acids.